The rows below give T cell receptor beta chains drawn from one sample of a study of blood T cell repertoires in COVID-19. Sequencing used immunoSEQ multiplex PCR; TCRdb keeps in-frame clones, though not all of them. The sample includes 150,000 to 200,000 clones, 88% of them seen just once. The sample taken for sequencing was peripheral blood. All receptors derive from a man aged 60-69 years with acute or convalescent COVID-19. Both conserved end residues are part of each CDR3. D genes are given only for firm matches. Size is stated for part of the rows, as once, few or many counts, or as a class when the clone is expanded.

v_gene: TRBV10-3; d_gene: TRBD1; abundance: -; j_gene: TRBJ1-3; CDR3aa: CAIGGQSSGNTIYF; CDR3nt: TGTGCCATCGGGGGACAGAGCTCTGGAAACACCATATATTTT
v_gene: TRBV2; d_gene: -; abundance: -; j_gene: TRBJ1-5; CDR3aa: CASKNRAGGNQPQHF; CDR3nt: TGTGCCAGCAAAAACAGGGCGGGCGGCAATCAGCCCCAGCATTTT
v_gene: TRBV6-4; d_gene: TRBD1; abundance: -; j_gene: TRBJ1-2; CDR3aa: CASQVARGAYGYTF; CDR3nt: TGTGCCAGCCAAGTCGCCAGGGGGGCCTATGGCTACACCTTC
v_gene: TRBV9; d_gene: -; abundance: -; j_gene: TRBJ2-7; CDR3aa: CASSPEQGTGEQYF; CDR3nt: TGTGCCAGCAGCCCCGAGCAGGGTACGGGTGAGCAGTACTTC
v_gene: TRBV19; d_gene: -; abundance: -; j_gene: TRBJ1-5; CDR3aa: CASSAPGGISNQPQHF; CDR3nt: TGTGCCAGTAGTGCCCCGGGGGGGATTAGCAATCAGCCCCAGCATTTT
v_gene: TRBV5-4; d_gene: -; abundance: -; j_gene: TRBJ2-2; CDR3aa: CASSLGASRWTGELFF; CDR3nt: TGTGCCAGCAGCTTGGGTGCCTCGCGGTGGACCGGGGAGCTGTTTTTT
v_gene: TRBV7-2; d_gene: TRBD2; abundance: -; j_gene: TRBJ2-1; CDR3aa: CASSTGLAGYNEQFF; CDR3nt: TGTGCCAGCAGCACTGGACTAGCGGGATACAATGAGCAGTTCTTC
v_gene: TRBV11-3; d_gene: TRBD1; abundance: -; j_gene: TRBJ1-1; CDR3aa: CASSFGQGGTEAFF; CDR3nt: TGTGCCAGCAGCTTCGGACAGGGCGGCACTGAAGCTTTCTTT
v_gene: TRBV7-9; d_gene: TRBD1; abundance: -; j_gene: TRBJ2-3; CDR3aa: CASSGRDRAPDTQYF; CDR3nt: TGTGCCAGCAGCGGGCGGGACAGGGCCCCAGATACGCAGTATTTT
v_gene: TRBV11-2; d_gene: TRBD1; abundance: -; j_gene: TRBJ1-4; CDR3aa: CASSLNRGATNEKLFF; CDR3nt: TGTGCCAGCAGCTTAAACAGGGGCGCAACTAATGAAAAACTGTTTTTT
v_gene: TRBV19; d_gene: TRBD1; abundance: -; j_gene: TRBJ2-2; CDR3aa: CASSLRDRDTGELFF; CDR3nt: TGTGCCAGTAGTCTCCGGGACAGGGACACCGGGGAGCTGTTTTTT
v_gene: TRBV4-1; d_gene: TRBD1; abundance: -; j_gene: TRBJ1-6; CDR3aa: CASSQADRGQSPLHF; CDR3nt: TGCGCCAGCAGCCAAGCAGACAGGGGTCAATCACCCCTCCACTTT
v_gene: TRBV5-4; d_gene: TRBD1; abundance: -; j_gene: TRBJ1-5; CDR3aa: CASSLPGTGSLQHF; CDR3nt: TGTGCCAGCAGCCTCCCCGGGACAGGGAGTCTCCAGCATTTT
v_gene: TRBV6-5; d_gene: -; abundance: once; j_gene: TRBJ2-1; CDR3aa: CASSRWTGNEQFF; CDR3nt: TGTGCCAGCAGCCGCTGGACTGGCAATGAGCAGTTCTTC
v_gene: TRBV19; d_gene: -; abundance: -; j_gene: TRBJ1-2; CDR3aa: CASSGNSPPNYGYTF; CDR3nt: TGTGCCAGTAGCGGGAACAGTCCCCCTAACTATGGCTACACCTTC
v_gene: TRBV18; d_gene: -; abundance: -; j_gene: TRBJ1-4; CDR3aa: CASSGGVNEKLFF; CDR3nt: TGTGCCAGCTCCGGGGGGGTCAATGAAAAACTGTTTTTT
v_gene: TRBV6-4; d_gene: -; abundance: -; j_gene: TRBJ2-2; CDR3aa: CATRTFFNTGELFF; CDR3nt: TGTGCCACCCGGACATTTTTCAACACCGGGGAGCTGTTTTTT
v_gene: TRBV24-1; d_gene: TRBD1; abundance: once; j_gene: TRBJ1-2; CDR3aa: CATSDSKQGNVRGYTF; CDR3nt: TGTGCCACCAGTGATTCAAAACAGGGGAACGTGCGTGGCTACACCTTC
v_gene: TRBV7-2; d_gene: -; abundance: -; j_gene: TRBJ2-5; CDR3aa: CASSLVLRETQYF; CDR3nt: TGTGCCAGCAGCTTAGTTCTGAGGGAGACCCAGTACTTC
v_gene: TRBV2; d_gene: -; abundance: -; j_gene: TRBJ1-1; CDR3aa: CASNFGGRDRAFF; CDR3nt: TGTGCCAGCAATTTTGGGGGGAGGGATCGGGCTTTCTTT
v_gene: TRBV10-2; d_gene: TRBD1; abundance: once; j_gene: TRBJ1-2; CDR3aa: CASSQPDRGNYGYTF; CDR3nt: TGCGCCAGCAGTCAACCGGACAGGGGAAACTATGGCTACACCTTC
v_gene: TRBV7-8; d_gene: -; abundance: -; j_gene: TRBJ1-5; CDR3aa: CASSGGNQPQHF; CDR3nt: TGTGCCAGCAGCGGGGGGAATCAGCCCCAGCATTTT
v_gene: TRBV3-1/TRBV3-2; d_gene: -; abundance: once; j_gene: TRBJ1-5; CDR3aa: CASSLGRGSNQPQHF; CDR3nt: TGTGCCAGCAGCCTGGGGAGGGGCAGCAATCAGCCCCAGCATTTT
v_gene: TRBV19; d_gene: -; abundance: -; j_gene: TRBJ1-4; CDR3aa: CASSQDRDNEKLFF; CDR3nt: TGTGCCAGTAGTCAAGACAGAGACAATGAAAAACTGTTTTTT
v_gene: TRBV6-5; d_gene: TRBD1; abundance: -; j_gene: TRBJ1-4; CDR3aa: CASTTGATNEKLFF; CDR3nt: TGTGCCAGTACGACAGGGGCGACTAATGAAAAACTGTTTTTT
v_gene: TRBV9; d_gene: -; abundance: -; j_gene: TRBJ2-5; CDR3aa: CASSPRDETQYF; CDR3nt: TGTGCCAGCAGCCCCCGGGATGAGACCCAGTACTTC
v_gene: TRBV24-1; d_gene: TRBD2; abundance: -; j_gene: TRBJ2-1; CDR3aa: CATSDPTSGRIYEQFF; CDR3nt: TGTGCCACCAGTGACCCCACTAGCGGGAGAATCTATGAGCAGTTCTTC
v_gene: TRBV6-5; d_gene: -; abundance: -; j_gene: TRBJ1-1; CDR3aa: CASSYVSGGEAFF; CDR3nt: TGTGCCAGCAGTTACGTCAGTGGAGGTGAAGCTTTCTTT
v_gene: TRBV27; d_gene: -; abundance: -; j_gene: TRBJ2-2; CDR3aa: CASTSIVGANTGELFF; CDR3nt: TGTGCCAGCACTTCGATTGTCGGGGCGAACACCGGGGAGCTGTTTTTT
v_gene: TRBV5-1; d_gene: -; abundance: -; j_gene: TRBJ1-6; CDR3aa: CASSEPRTEGSPLHF; CDR3nt: TGCGCCAGCAGCGAGCCAAGGACAGAAGGTTCACCCCTCCACTTT
v_gene: TRBV24-1; d_gene: TRBD1; abundance: -; j_gene: TRBJ2-7; CDR3aa: CATSDPTGNPYEQYF; CDR3nt: TGTGCCACCAGTGATCCGACAGGGAACCCCTACGAGCAGTACTTC
v_gene: TRBV9; d_gene: -; abundance: -; j_gene: TRBJ1-1; CDR3aa: CASSVVVSWGRNTEAFF; CDR3nt: TGTGCCAGCAGCGTAGTTGTTTCCTGGGGCCGAAACACTGAAGCTTTCTTT
v_gene: TRBV5-1; d_gene: TRBD1; abundance: -; j_gene: TRBJ2-2; CDR3aa: CASSSQGARGGELFF; CDR3nt: TGCGCCAGCAGCTCCCAGGGGGCGCGGGGCGGGGAGCTGTTTTTT
v_gene: TRBV19; d_gene: -; abundance: -; j_gene: TRBJ1-6; CDR3aa: CASTSTGHSYNSPLHF; CDR3nt: TGTGCCAGTACCTCGACAGGACACTCCTATAATTCACCCCTCCACTTT
v_gene: TRBV2; d_gene: TRBD1; abundance: -; j_gene: TRBJ1-5; CDR3aa: CASSLQGSNQPQHF; CDR3nt: TGTGCCAGCAGCCTACAGGGGAGCAATCAGCCCCAGCATTTT